This T cell receptor (beta chain) was observed in a study of T cells in severe cutaneous drug reactions. Study-level results: TRBV12-4 use rose strongly in carbamazepine-induced Stevens-Johnson syndrome or toxic epidermal necrolysis, averaging about 32% in blister cells and 4.5% to 6.5% in PBMC.

Sequenced patients had Stevens-Johnson syndrome or toxic epidermal necrolysis caused by carbamazepine. This CDR3 is built from 18 residues. Per germline, CDR1 SGHAT and CDR2 FQNNGV. Concerning this clonotype itself: Antigen specificity is unknown.

Bulk and single-cell libraries used iRepertoire multiplex PCR with TCR subtype-specific primers. TCRdb re-called the multiplex PCR reads and shows each CDR3 protein once, DNA omitted. Its listing shows about 1,400 distinct CDR3 sequences. The receptor was derived from a human donor with a severe cutaneous adverse drug reaction. The V and J genes are TRBV11-2 and TRBJ2-5; the TCRdb D gene call, TRBD2, has no DNA to confirm it. Sequenced sample: cells from a skin blister. CDR3 loop: CASSPRLAGAQGQETQYF. The variable domain in full, with the rest retrieved from reference TRBV11-2 and TRBJ2-5, is EAGVAQSPRYKIIEKRQSVAFWCNPISGHATLYWYQQILGQGPKLLIQFQNNGVVDDSQLPKDRFSAERLKGVDSTLKIQPAKLEDSAVYLCASSPRLAGAQGQETQYFGPGTRLLVL.